One and the same sample provided the 23 T cell receptor beta chains below, sequenced in a study of cytomegalovirus exposure and HLA in healthy donors. 13 Jbeta primers and 60 Vbeta primers were used for the PCR. Only in-frame clones appear in the TCRdb table, and some are missing; sequencing was by immunoSEQ multiplex PCR. The sample has about 78,000 clones, around 84% seen once; the top ten hold 2.4%. Sample: PBMCs. The receptor source for this set is a woman between 50 and 59 years old in good health and CMV-seronegative.

The chain combines TRBV27 with TRBJ2-7, with D maybe TRBD1 (5 bases). CDR1 and CDR2 (germline): MNHEY, SMNVEV (reference sequence). V was pared by 2 bases and J by 4 bases, with 15 bases between. The CDR3 extends over 15 amino acids. CDR3 amino acids: CASSLMAGISYEQYV. In DNA, the CDR3 is TGTGCCAGCAGTTTAATGGCAGGGATATCTTACGAGCAGTACGTC.

This chain joins TRBV4-3 and TRBJ2-2, with D unclear. From germline, CDR1 is LGHNA and CDR2 YSLEER. The CDR3 extends over 17 amino acids. The V gene lost 1 base and the J gene lost 1 base, with 13 bases spanning the gap. CDR3 sequence: CASSQVKNSLNTGELFF. DNA for the CDR3: TGCGCCAGCAGCCAAGTCAAAAACAGTCTGAACACCGGGGAGCTGTTTTTT.

The rearrangement links TRBV2 to TRBJ1-1, with 9 bases matching TRBD1. CDR1 SNHLY and CDR2 FYNNEI come from the germline V gene. This CDR3 comprises 13 residues. Losses at the gene ends were 6 bases for V and 12 bases for J; bases not matched to a gene: 11. The CDR3 DNA sequence: TGTGCCAGCAGGGGCGGACAGGGGAGGGCCTCTTTCTTT. This codes for CASRGGQGRASFF.

The chain recombines TRBV6-5 with TRBJ1-5, with TRBD1 identical over 9 bases. Germline CDR1 and CDR2: MNHEY and SVGAGI. J lost 7 bases, V lost 2 bases, and 6 bases had no gene match. The CDR3 spans 15 residues. CDR3: CASSYRGQGIQPQHF. In nucleotides, the CDR3 is TGTGCCAGCAGTTACAGAGGACAGGGGATACAGCCCCAGCATTTT.

The V gene is TRBV7-6, the J gene TRBJ2-7, with 7 nucleotides matching TRBD1. J gave up 4 bases and V 1 base, and 7 bases lay outside the gene matches. The CDR3 runs to 15 residues. The germline V gene has CDR1 SGHVS and CDR2 FNYEAQ. The CDR3 spells CASSLGATGSYEQYF. CDR3 in DNA: TGTGCCAGCAGCTTAGGGGCGACAGGGTCATACGAGCAGTACTTC.

The chain has TRBV4-2 and TRBJ2-5, with D perhaps TRBD1 (5 bases). The V gene's germline CDR1 is LGHNA and CDR2 YNFKEQ. The CDR3 extends over 18 amino acids. The V gene lost 0 bases and the J gene lost 2 bases, with 19 bases spanning the gap. The CDR3 protein is CASSQDGGQGVDQETQYF. The DNA for the CDR3 is TGTGCCAGCAGCCAAGATGGTGGGCAGGGCGTAGATCAAGAGACCCAGTACTTC.

The count of this clone is one. The V gene is TRBV5-4, the J gene TRBJ2-5; 8 positions match TRBD2. The germline V gene encodes CDR1 SGHNT and CDR2 YYREEE (reference sequence). The CDR3 totals 15 residues. J was trimmed by 5 bases and V by 2 bases; bases with no gene match: 8. CDR3 region: CASSFSGANGETQYF. The CDR3 nucleotides are TGTGCCAGCAGCTTTAGCGGGGCTAACGGGGAGACCCAGTACTTC.

V gene TRBV4-2 combines with J gene TRBJ2-3; D perhaps matches TRBD2 (5 bases). The CDR3 sequence is 16 residues long. In germline, CDR1 is LGHNA, CDR2 YNFKEQ. With 0 bases removed from V and 2 bases from J, the gap between germline ends came to 12 bases. The DNA for the CDR3 is TGTGCCAGCAGCCAAGATCAGGAGCGGCTCACAGATACGCAGTATTTT. Its protein is CASSQDQERLTDTQYF.

V and J are TRBV4-1 and TRBJ1-1; TRBD1 aligns across 7 bases. The V gene's germline CDR1 is MGHRA and CDR2 YSYEKL. CDR3 length: 15 amino acids. After removal of 0 bases from V and 1 base from J, the junction contained 2 bases not matched to a gene. The CDR3 here is CASSQEGQRNTEAFF. CDR3 sequence (DNA): TGCGCCAGCAGCCAAGAGGGACAGAGGAACACTGAAGCTTTCTTT.

The rearrangement joins TRBV2 to TRBJ1-1; D unclear. The germline V gene encodes CDR1 SNHLY and CDR2 FYNNEI. The CDR3 loop spans 11 amino acids. The V gene lost 3 bases and the J gene lost 4 bases, with 3 bases spanning the gap. CDR3 amino acids: CASSDRTEAFF. CDR3 DNA sequence: TGTGCCAGCAGTGATCGCACTGAAGCTTTCTTT.

The genes are TRBV9 and TRBJ2-7; 9 bases match TRBD1. Germline lookup yields CDR1 SGDLS and CDR2 YYNGEE. CDR3 length equals 14 residues. V shed 2 bases, J shed 3 bases, and the junction held 3 bases outside the gene matches. CDR3 region: CASSVATGGYEQYF. CDR3 nucleotide sequence: TGTGCCAGCAGCGTGGCGACAGGGGGCTACGAGCAGTACTTC.

This clone was picked up one time. The CDR3: CASSLSMGQGADTQYF. In DNA form, the CDR3 reads TGTGCCAGCAGCTTATCAATGGGGCAGGGGGCGGATACGCAGTATTTT. The chain combines TRBV11-2 with TRBJ2-3; TRBD1 aligns across 8 bases. CDR3 length: 16 residues. V lost 2 bases and J lost 6; bases outside the gene matches: 10. The germline CDR1 and CDR2 sequences are SGHAT and FQNNGV.

V usage is TRBV11-2 and J usage is TRBJ2-1, with D uncertain. This CDR3 contains 16 residues. Germline V gene sequence: CDR1 SGHAT, CDR2 FQNNGV. The germline V and J ends were trimmed by 0 bases and 2 bases, with 11 bases remaining between them. The CDR3 reads CASSLDLRIAYNEQFF. The CDR3 DNA follows: TGTGCCAGCAGCTTAGATCTCAGGATAGCCTACAATGAGCAGTTCTTC.

V and J are TRBV28 and TRBJ1-2; D unclear. V dropped 6 bases and J dropped 8 bases, with 10 bases sitting between them. The CDR3 is made up of 11 amino acids. Germline V gene lookup returns CDR1 MDHEN and CDR2 SYDVKM. The chain's CDR3 is CASRDTPGYTF. CDR3 bases: TGTGCCAGCAGAGACACCCCAGGCTACACCTTC.

This clone showed up just a few times. Additional DNA sequences in this sample encode the identical CDR3. The chain combines TRBV15 with TRBJ1-1; D is uncertain. CDR1 LNHNV and CDR2 YYDKDF come from the germline V gene (reference sequence). There are 13 residues in the CDR3. V was shortened by 0 bases and J by 1 base, with 3 bases between the two germline ends. The CDR3, as DNA: TGTGCCACCAGCAGAGATCGGAACACTGAAGCTTTCTTT. Protein product: CATSRDRNTEAFF.

A word on this clone: Other DNA sequences within the sample encode an identical CDR3. The chain carries TRBV12-5 and TRBJ1-6, with D possibly matching TRBD1 (6 bases). Germline lookup yields CDR1 LGHNT and CDR2 FRNRAP. The CDR3 contains 14 residues. V lost 8 bases, J lost 3 bases, and 11 bases lay in between. CDR3 nucleotides: TGTGCTAGTCAACAGGGATACTATAATTCACCCCTCCACTTT. Translating it yields CASQQGYYNSPLHF.

The rearrangement joins TRBV5-1 to TRBJ1-2, with D uncertain. The germline gives CDR1 SGHRS, CDR2 YFSETQ. V lost 0 bases and J 0 bases, leaving 6 bases between the germline ends. The CDR3 covers 14 residues. The CDR3 is CASSLGHSNYGYTF. In nucleotides, the CDR3 is TGCGCCAGCAGCTTGGGACACTCTAACTATGGCTACACCTTC.

The gene calls are TRBV7-9 and TRBJ2-2, with 11 bases identical to TRBD2. The CDR3 runs to 19 residues. Germline V gene lookup returns CDR1 SEHNR and CDR2 FQNEAQ (reference sequence). The V segment lost 4 bases and the J segment 0 bases; nucleotides outside the gene matches: 10. The CDR3 bases are TGTGCCAGCAGCTCTCTAGCGGGAGGCCCCCTGACGAACACCGGGGAGCTGTTTTTT. This codes for CASSSLAGGPLTNTGELFF.

This chain joins TRBV4-1 and TRBJ2-6, with 7 bases fitting TRBD1. Trimming at V came to 4 bases and at J to 0 bases, leaving 9 bases not matched to a gene. The CDR3 covers 18 residues. Per the germline V gene, CDR1 is MGHRA and CDR2 is YSYEKL. The CDR3 DNA reads TGCGCCAGCAGCCCCAGGGACAGCCCTTCCTCTGGGGCCAACGTCCTGACTTTC. Translation gives CASSPRDSPSSGANVLTF.

The chain employs TRBV29-1 and TRBJ1-3; D might be TRBD1 (6 bases). V lost 7 bases and J 0 bases, leaving 13 bases between the germline ends. The CDR3 extends over 14 amino acids. Germline V gene lookup returns CDR1 SQVTM and CDR2 ANQGSEA. CDR3 loop: CSGKTGYSGNTIYF. CDR3 sequence (DNA): TGCAGCGGAAAGACAGGTTACTCTGGAAACACCATATATTTT.

The chain couples TRBV28 to TRBJ1-4; 12 positions match TRBD1. The CDR3 sequence is 16 residues long. Germline assignment: CDR1 MDHEN and CDR2 SYDVKM. Trimming removed 2 bases from V and 8 bases from J; junction bases left unmatched: 6. The CDR3 loop is CASSLRDRGRREKLFF. For the CDR3, the DNA is TGTGCCAGCAGTTTACGGGACAGGGGGCGGAGGGAAAAACTGTTTTTT.

The V gene is TRBV7-9, the J gene TRBJ1-1, with 9 bases lining up with TRBD1. With V trimmed by 5 bases and J by 5 bases, 6 bases remained unmatched. The CDR3 contains 14 residues. Germline CDR1 reads SEHNR; CDR2 reads FQNEAQ (reference sequence). CDR3 protein: CASSARTGVTEAFF. Here the CDR3 DNA reads TGTGCCAGCAGCGCCAGGACAGGGGTAACTGAAGCTTTCTTT.

The chain recombines TRBV2 with TRBJ2-3; 8 nucleotides match TRBD2. The V gene's germline CDR1 is SNHLY and CDR2 FYNNEI. The CDR3 has 15 amino acids. V dropped 6 bases and J dropped 2; count of bases not matched to a gene: 7. The chain's CDR3 is CASSRSGVLTDTQYF. CDR3 DNA: TGTGCCAGCAGCCGTAGCGGGGTCCTCACAGATACGCAGTATTTT.